These 19 T cell receptor beta chains originate from one sample sequenced in a study of cytomegalovirus exposure and HLA in healthy donors (dated by TCRdb to 2016 to 2017). The library was produced with the immunoSEQ multiplex PCR assay. The multiplex PCR relied on a mix of 60 forward primers for TCR Vbeta segments and 13 reverse primers for TCR Jbeta segments. TCRdb limited this immuneACCESS table to in-frame rearrangements with V and J called. A share of clones is missing; checked studies link under half to unresolved V genes, and the rest is unexplained. In all, the sample holds roughly 150,000 clones, and roughly 80% of those were seen once. Clones ranked in the top ten supply about 2% of the sample. Sequencing was done on a sample of PBMCs. The receptors here all came from a male donor in good health and CMV-seronegative.

V and J are TRBV7-2 and TRBJ1-2, with 9 bases matching TRBD1. Germline CDR1 is SGHTA and CDR2 is FQGNSA. The CDR3 length is 15 residues. V dropped 8 bases and J dropped 3; count of bases not matched to a gene: 10. For the CDR3, the DNA is TGTGCCAGCGAACCCGGGACAGGGTCTCACTATGGCTACACCTTC. As protein: CASEPGTGSHYGYTF.

This chain connects TRBV7-9 to TRBJ1-5, with D hard to call. Trimming cost V 1 base and J 3 bases, with 7 bases left between them. This CDR3 has 14 amino acids. From germline, CDR1 is SEHNR and CDR2 FQNEAQ (reference sequence). The CDR3, as DNA: TGTGCCAGCAGCTTAGGCGCAACCAATCAGCCCCAGCATTTT. Its protein product is CASSLGATNQPQHF.

This chain uses TRBV13 with TRBJ1-1; TRBD1 is a possible D gene (5 bases). V was pared by 0 bases and J by 5 bases, with 19 bases between. This CDR3 contains 17 residues. Germline V gene data show CDR1 as PRHDT and CDR2 as FYEKMQ (reference sequence). CDR3 DNA sequence: TGTGCCAGCAGCTTAGGGCGACAGTCAAGTTTGCGGACTGAAGCTTTCTTT. As protein: CASSLGRQSSLRTEAFF.

There are a few counts of this clone. The rearrangement joins TRBV6-5 to TRBJ1-1, with 7 bases identical to TRBD1. The CDR3 contains 15 residues. V shed 0 bases and J 5 bases; nucleotides not matched to a gene: 6. Germline V gene lookup returns CDR1 MNHEY and CDR2 SVGAGI. The DNA of the CDR3 is TGTGCCAGCAGTTACTCCTTGACAGGGAAAACTGAAGCTTTCTTT. Its translation: CASSYSLTGKTEAFF.

V gene TRBV7-2 combines with J gene TRBJ2-3, with 8 positions matching TRBD1. The CDR3 totals 17 residues. Germline assignment: CDR1 SGHTA and CDR2 FQGNSA. Unmatched junction bases numbered 11, after V lost 5 bases and J lost 1 base. CDR3 region: CASSLQSTGQGTDTQYF. The CDR3 nucleotides read TGTGCCAGCAGCCTCCAATCCACGGGACAGGGCACAGATACGCAGTATTTT.

This clone has just one count. This chain uses TRBV25-1 with TRBJ2-3; 8 nucleotides align to TRBD2. From germline, CDR1 is MGHDK and CDR2 SYGVNS. V was pared by 4 bases and J by 1 base, with 7 bases of the junction left unmatched. The CDR3 contains 16 residues. The CDR3 loop reads CASSVQRGGRTDTQYF. The CDR3 bases are TGTGCCAGCAGTGTCCAACGGGGGGGCCGCACAGATACGCAGTATTTT.

This clone has only a few counts. One junction end does not reproduce the germline sequence, and a read error may be involved. The chain links TRBV7-9 to TRBJ2-2; D may be TRBD2 (6 bases). The germline V gene encodes CDR1 SEHNR and CDR2 FQNEAQ (reference sequence). This CDR3 contains 15 residues. CDR3 residues: CAPWGGGAKTGELFF. The DNA of the CDR3 is TGTGCCCCCTGGGGAGGAGGGGCGAAGACCGGGGAGCTGTTTTTT.

This sequence joins TRBV4-3 and TRBJ1-6, with D uncertain. V was trimmed by 4 bases and J by 0 bases, leaving 10 bases between them. There are 16 residues in the CDR3. CDR1 and CDR2 from the germline V gene are LGHNA and YSLEER. The CDR3 region is CASSLVGSSYNSPLHF. The CDR3 DNA sequence: TGCGCCAGCAGCCTAGTGGGGAGCTCCTATAATTCACCCCTCCACTTT.

The rearrangement uses TRBV4-3 and TRBJ1-3; D might be TRBD1 (6 bases). Trimming cost V 4 bases and J 1 base, with 8 bases left between them. There are 14 residues in the CDR3. Per germline, CDR1 LGHNA and CDR2 YSLEER. CDR3 loop: CASSPGQSGNTIYF. CDR3 nucleotide sequence: TGCGCCAGCAGCCCCGGACAGTCTGGAAACACCATATATTTT.

The chain employs TRBV7-8 and TRBJ2-3, with 7 bases aligning to TRBD1. V gave up 3 bases and J gave up 10 bases; unmatched junction bases: 4. CDR3 length equals 12 residues. Germline V CDR1 and CDR2: SGHVS, FQNEAQ. CDR3 sequence reads: CASSLFGTAQYF. CDR3 sequence (DNA): TGTGCCAGCAGCTTGTTTGGGACAGCGCAGTATTTT.

The rearrangement links TRBV7-6 to TRBJ2-3; D might be TRBD2 (5 bases). With 3 bases removed from V and 3 bases from J, the gap between germline ends came to 13 bases. CDR1 is SGHVS and CDR2 is FNYEAQ in the germline V gene. CDR3 length equals 15 residues. As DNA, the CDR3 is TGTGCCAGCAGCTTTCGGACTCCGAGAACAGATACGCAGTATTTT. This gives the protein CASSFRTPRTDTQYF.

The rearrangement links TRBV15 to TRBJ1-1; D not certain. Trimming stripped 3 bases from V and 3 bases from J, with 11 bases between. This CDR3 spans 14 amino acids. Germline V gene data show CDR1 as LNHNV and CDR2 as YYDKDF (reference sequence). In DNA, the CDR3 is TGTGCCACCAGCAGCCGAGGGTACGACACTGAAGCTTTCTTT. It specifies CATSSRGYDTEAFF.

The chain couples TRBV19 to TRBJ2-1, with TRBD2 identical over 9 bases. Looked up from germline, CDR1 is LNHDA and CDR2 is SQIVND (reference sequence). The J segment lost 4 bases and the V segment lost 6 bases, leaving 1 base of the junction unmatched. The CDR3 is made up of 13 amino acids. The CDR3, as DNA: TGTGCCAGTAGGCTAGCGGGGTACAATGAGCAGTTCTTC. Translation gives CASRLAGYNEQFF.

The chain links TRBV27 to TRBJ2-2, with 7 positions matching TRBD1. The CDR3 length is 16 residues. Germline loops: CDR1 MNHEY, CDR2 SMNVEV (reference sequence). J lost 6 bases, V lost 2 bases, and 9 bases had no gene match. In nucleotides, the CDR3 is TGTGCCAGCAGTTTACTGGACAGGTTCAAGGCCGGGGAGCTGTTTTTT. This gives the protein CASSLLDRFKAGELFF.

V gene TRBV7-9 combines with J gene TRBJ2-7; D perhaps matches TRBD2 (6 bases). The CDR3 totals 13 residues. The ends were cut back, 2 bases at V and 6 bases at J, with 11 bases in the middle. The V gene's germline CDR1 is SEHNR and CDR2 FQNEAQ (reference sequence). The CDR3 here is CASSLPSSAEQYF. The DNA of the CDR3 is TGTGCCAGCAGCTTACCCTCTAGCGCCGAGCAGTACTTC.

The chain is built from TRBV29-1 and TRBJ2-4; the match to TRBD1 covers 7 bases. The CDR3 has 12 amino acids. In germline, CDR1 is SQVTM, CDR2 ANQGSEA. Trimming removed 6 bases from V and 8 bases from J; junction bases left unmatched: 7. The CDR3 region has the DNA TGCAGCGTCGCGGACAGGTTGGACATTCAGTACTTC. This gives the protein CSVADRLDIQYF.

The chain has TRBV14 and TRBJ1-1; D is possibly TRBD1 (6 bases). The CDR3 loop spans 12 amino acids. Germline CDR1 and CDR2: SGHDN and FVKESK. V was pared by 4 bases and J by 6 bases, with 9 bases between. CDR3 in DNA: TGTGCCAGCAGCCGACGACAGGCTGAAGCTTTCTTT. It specifies CASSRRQAEAFF. Using reference TRBV14 and TRBJ1-1 for the parts outside the CDR3, the full variable domain is EAGVTQFPSHSVIEKGQTVTLRCDPISGHDNLYWYRRVMGKEIKFLLHFVKESKQDESGMPNNRFLAERTGGTYSTLKVQPAELEDSGVYFCASSRRQAEAFFGQGTRLTVV.

This chain uses TRBV6-5 with TRBJ2-7, with 8 bases lining up with TRBD1. Trimming at V came to 2 bases and at J to 1 base, leaving 4 bases not matched to a gene. Germline V CDR1 and CDR2: MNHEY, SVGAGI. CDR3 size: 15 residues. The CDR3 region is CASSYRGQGSYEQYF. CDR3 bases: TGTGCCAGCAGTTACCGAGGACAGGGTTCCTACGAGCAGTACTTC.

Of note for this clone: The same CDR3 arises from other DNA sequences in this sample as well. The chain employs TRBV11-2 and TRBJ2-5; 8 bases map to TRBD2. J gave up 5 bases and V 9 bases, and 8 bases lay outside the gene matches. This CDR3 spans 13 amino acids. The germline V gene has CDR1 SGHAT and CDR2 FQNNGV. CDR3 nucleotide sequence: TGTGCCAGTAGCCGGGGGACTAGGGAGACCCAGTACTTC. Translating it yields CASSRGTRETQYF.